Shown below are 7 T cell receptor beta chains from a single sample sequenced in a study of blood T cell repertoires in COVID-19. This table comes from immunoSEQ multiplex PCR, and its TCRdb copy is limited to in-frame clones, with some not included. The sample has 70,000 to 90,000 clones, approximately 83% seen once. Sequenced material: peripheral blood. The receptors shown here come from a man aged 55 to 70 with acute or convalescent COVID-19.

The gene calls are TRBV7-9 and TRBJ1-2; D unclear. Trimming took 5 bases from V and 8 from J, leaving 15 bases between them. Germline-derived CDR1 and CDR2 are SEHNR and FQNEAQ (reference sequence). The CDR3 extends over 13 amino acids. CDR3 nucleotide sequence: TGTGCCAGCAGCCTCGCGGGCATGAGGGGCTACACCTTC. It specifies CASSLAGMRGYTF.

The chain links TRBV10-1 to TRBJ2-1, with 8 bases aligning to TRBD2. The junction had 10 bases not matched to a gene; V was cut back by 10 bases and J by 5 bases. This CDR3 comprises 14 residues. CDR1 is WNHNN and CDR2 is SYGVQD in the germline V gene (reference sequence). CDR3 bases: TGCGCCATCGATGAGCGGGAGAGGGACAATGAGCAGTTCTTC. Protein product: CAIDERERDNEQFF.

V and J are TRBV3-1 (or the pseudogene TRBV3-2) and TRBJ2-7; 15 positions match TRBD2. Unmatched junction bases numbered 5, after V lost 4 bases and J lost 1 base. The V gene's germline CDR1 is LGHDT and CDR2 YNNKEL (reference sequence). The CDR3 is 17 amino acids. CDR3 nucleotide sequence: TGTGCCAGCAGCCCGGGACTAGCGGGGGGTTATTCCTACGAGCAGTACTTC. It translates to CASSPGLAGGYSYEQYF.

The gene calls are TRBV5-8 and TRBJ2-1, with 10 nucleotides matching TRBD1. The CDR3 is 15 residues long. The junction had 6 bases not matched to a gene; V was cut back by 4 bases and J by 5 bases. CDR1 and CDR2 (germline): SGHTS, YDEGEE. This CDR3 reads CASSPGTGADNEQFF. Written as DNA, the CDR3 is TGTGCCAGCAGCCCCGGGACAGGGGCCGACAATGAGCAGTTCTTC.

The J gene is TRBJ1-3, the V gene TRBV3-1 (or the pseudogene TRBV3-2), with 7 bases aligning to TRBD1. The CDR3 has 17 residues. The junction had 11 bases not matched to a gene; V was cut back by 6 bases and J by 0 bases. CDR1 and CDR2 (germline): LGHDT, YNNKEL (reference sequence). CDR3 in amino acids: CASRPAGTGVSGNTIYF. The CDR3 DNA follows: TGTGCCAGCAGGCCCGCCGGTACAGGGGTCTCTGGAAACACCATATATTTT.

The chain couples TRBV18 to TRBJ1-5, with unresolved D. The CDR3 contains 14 residues. Germline V CDR1 and CDR2: KGHSH, LQKENI. Trimming pared 5 bases from V and 1 base from J, leaving 9 bases between. The CDR3 sequence: CASSSAQSNQPQHF. Written as DNA, the CDR3 is TGTGCCAGCTCATCTGCACAAAGCAATCAGCCCCAGCATTTT.

The gene calls are TRBV6-5 and TRBJ2-5, with TRBD2 identical over 7 bases. V shed 2 bases, J shed 4 bases, and the junction held 4 bases outside the gene matches. The CDR3 extends over 14 amino acids. Germline CDR1 is MNHEY and CDR2 is SVGAGI. CDR3 sequence (DNA): TGTGCCAGCAGTTACAGGACTAGTGGAGAGACCCAGTACTTC. Translating it yields CASSYRTSGETQYF.